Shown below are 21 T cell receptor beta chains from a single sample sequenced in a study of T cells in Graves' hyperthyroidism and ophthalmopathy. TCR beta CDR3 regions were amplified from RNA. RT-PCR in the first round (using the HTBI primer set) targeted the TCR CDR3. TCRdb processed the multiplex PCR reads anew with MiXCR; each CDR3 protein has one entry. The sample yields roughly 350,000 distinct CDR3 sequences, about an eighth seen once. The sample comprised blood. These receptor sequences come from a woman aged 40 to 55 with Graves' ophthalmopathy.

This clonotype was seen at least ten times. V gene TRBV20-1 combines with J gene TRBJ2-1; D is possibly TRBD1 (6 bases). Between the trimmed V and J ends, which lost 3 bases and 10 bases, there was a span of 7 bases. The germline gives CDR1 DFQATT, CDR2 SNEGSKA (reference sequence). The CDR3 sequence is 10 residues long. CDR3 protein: CSASDREQFF. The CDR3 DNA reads TGCAGTGCTAGCGACAGGGAGCAGTTCTTC.

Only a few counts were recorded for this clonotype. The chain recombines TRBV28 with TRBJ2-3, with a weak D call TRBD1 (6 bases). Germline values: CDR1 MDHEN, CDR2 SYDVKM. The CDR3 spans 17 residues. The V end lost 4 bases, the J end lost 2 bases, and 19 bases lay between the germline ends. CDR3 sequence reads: CASSSSQGRGYTDTQYF. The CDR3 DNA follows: TGTGCCAGCAGTTCATCACAGGGACGGGGCTACACAGATACGCAGTATTTT. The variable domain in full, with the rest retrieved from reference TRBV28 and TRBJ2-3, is DVKVTQSSRYLVKRTGEKVFLECVQDMDHENMFWYRQDPGLGLRLIYFSYDVKMKEKGDIPEGYSVSREKKERFSLILESASTNQTSMYLCASSSSQGRGYTDTQYFGPGTRLTVL.

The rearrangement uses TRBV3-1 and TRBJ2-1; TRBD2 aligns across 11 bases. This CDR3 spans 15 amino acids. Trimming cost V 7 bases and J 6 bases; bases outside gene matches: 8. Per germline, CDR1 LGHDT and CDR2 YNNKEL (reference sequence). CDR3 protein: CASNLRLAGTNEQFF. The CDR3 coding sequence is TGTGCCAGCAACCTACGACTAGCGGGGACCAATGAGCAGTTCTTC.

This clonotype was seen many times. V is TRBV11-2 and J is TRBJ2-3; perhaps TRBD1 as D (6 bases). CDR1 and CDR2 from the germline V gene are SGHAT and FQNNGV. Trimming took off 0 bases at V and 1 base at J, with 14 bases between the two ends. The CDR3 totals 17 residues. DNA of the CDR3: TGTGCCAGCAGCTTAGAACCAAACAGGGCCCGCACAGATACGCAGTATTTT. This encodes CASSLEPNRARTDTQYF.

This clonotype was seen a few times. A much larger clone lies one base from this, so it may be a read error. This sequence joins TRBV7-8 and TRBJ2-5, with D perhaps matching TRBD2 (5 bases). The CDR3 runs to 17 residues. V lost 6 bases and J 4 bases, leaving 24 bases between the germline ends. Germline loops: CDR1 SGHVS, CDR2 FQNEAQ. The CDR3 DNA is TGTGCCAGCAGTCCAACCCGGATAACCCGGAGGCGAGAGACCCAGTACTTC. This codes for CASSPTRITRRRETQYF.

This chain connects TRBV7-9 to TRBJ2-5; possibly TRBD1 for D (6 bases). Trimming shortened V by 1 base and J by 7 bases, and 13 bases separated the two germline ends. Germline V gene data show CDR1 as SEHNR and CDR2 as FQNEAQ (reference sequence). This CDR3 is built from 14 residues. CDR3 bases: TGTGCCAGCAGCTTAGGACAGGCGTCAACGACCCAGTACTTC. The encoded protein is CASSLGQASTTQYF.

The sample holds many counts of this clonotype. The CDR3 loop reads CASSPLSLGLNYGYTF. CDR3 nucleotides: TGTGCCAGCAGCCCACTCTCACTCGGATTAAACTATGGCTACACCTTC. The rearrangement uses TRBV27 and TRBJ1-2; D not certain. The V gene lost 6 bases and the J gene lost 2 bases, with 19 bases spanning the gap. The length of the CDR3 is 16 residues. Germline CDR1 is MNHEY and CDR2 is SMNVEV (reference sequence).

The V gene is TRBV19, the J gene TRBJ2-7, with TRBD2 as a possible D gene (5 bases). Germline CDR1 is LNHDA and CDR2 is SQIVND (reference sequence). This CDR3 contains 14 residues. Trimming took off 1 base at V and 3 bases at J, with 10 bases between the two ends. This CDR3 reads CASSIGGAGYEQYF. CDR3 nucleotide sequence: TGTGCCAGTAGTATAGGGGGAGCCGGCTACGAGCAGTACTTC. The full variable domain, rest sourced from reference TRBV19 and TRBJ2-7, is DGGITQSPKYLFRKEGQNVTLSCEQNLNHDAMYWYRQDPGQGLRLIYYSQIVNDFQKGDIAEGYSVSREKKESFPLTVTSAQKNPTAFYLCASSIGGAGYEQYFGPGTRLTVT.

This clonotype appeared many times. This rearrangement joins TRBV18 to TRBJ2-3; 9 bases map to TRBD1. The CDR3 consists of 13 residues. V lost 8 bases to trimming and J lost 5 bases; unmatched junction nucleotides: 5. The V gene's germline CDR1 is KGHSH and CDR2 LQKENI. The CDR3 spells CASAGTGQDTQYF. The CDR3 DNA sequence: TGTGCCAGCGCCGGGACAGGGCAAGATACGCAGTATTTT.

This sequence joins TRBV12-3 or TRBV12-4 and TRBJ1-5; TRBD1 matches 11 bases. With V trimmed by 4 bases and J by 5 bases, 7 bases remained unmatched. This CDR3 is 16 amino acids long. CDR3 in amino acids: CASSSGTGGGYQPQHF. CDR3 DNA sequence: TGTGCCAGCAGTTCCGGGACAGGGGGAGGGTATCAGCCCCAGCATTTT.

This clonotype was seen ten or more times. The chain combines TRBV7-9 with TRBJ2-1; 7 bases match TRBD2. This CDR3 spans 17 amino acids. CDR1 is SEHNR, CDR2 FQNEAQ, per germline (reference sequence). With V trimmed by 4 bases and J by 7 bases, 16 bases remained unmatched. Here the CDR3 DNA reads TGTGCCAGCAGCTCACGCAAGGGAGGACTAGGCCAAAATGAGCAGTTCTTC. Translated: CASSSRKGGLGQNEQFF.

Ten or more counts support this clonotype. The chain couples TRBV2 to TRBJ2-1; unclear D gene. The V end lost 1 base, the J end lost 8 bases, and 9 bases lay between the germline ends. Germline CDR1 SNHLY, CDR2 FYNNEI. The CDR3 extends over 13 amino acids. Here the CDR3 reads CASSEVRRYEQFF. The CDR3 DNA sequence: TGTGCCAGCAGTGAAGTCCGCCGTTATGAGCAGTTCTTC.

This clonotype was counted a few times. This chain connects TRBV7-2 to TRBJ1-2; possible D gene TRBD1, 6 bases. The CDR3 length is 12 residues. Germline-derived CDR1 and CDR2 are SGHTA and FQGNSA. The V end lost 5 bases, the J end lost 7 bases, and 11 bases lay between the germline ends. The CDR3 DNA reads TGTGCCAGCAGCAAAACAGGGTTTGGCTACACCTTC. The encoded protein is CASSKTGFGYTF. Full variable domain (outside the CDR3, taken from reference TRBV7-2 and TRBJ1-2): GAGVSQSPSNKVTEKGKDVELRCDPISGHTALYWYRQSLGQGLEFLIYFQGNSAPDKSGLPSDRFSAERTGGSVSTLTIQRTQQEDSAVYLCASSKTGFGYTFGSGTRLTVV.

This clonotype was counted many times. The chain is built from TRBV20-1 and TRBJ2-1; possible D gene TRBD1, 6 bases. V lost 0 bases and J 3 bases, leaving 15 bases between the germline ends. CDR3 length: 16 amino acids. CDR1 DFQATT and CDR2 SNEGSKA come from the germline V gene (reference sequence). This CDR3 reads CSARDGEQGVYNEQFF. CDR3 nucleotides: TGCAGTGCTAGAGACGGCGAACAGGGAGTCTACAATGAGCAGTTCTTC.

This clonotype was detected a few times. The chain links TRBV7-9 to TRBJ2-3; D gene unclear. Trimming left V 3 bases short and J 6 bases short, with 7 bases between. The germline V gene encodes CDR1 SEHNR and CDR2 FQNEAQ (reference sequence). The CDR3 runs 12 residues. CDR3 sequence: CASSFAADTQYF. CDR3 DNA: TGTGCCAGCAGCTTCGCTGCTGATACGCAGTATTTT.

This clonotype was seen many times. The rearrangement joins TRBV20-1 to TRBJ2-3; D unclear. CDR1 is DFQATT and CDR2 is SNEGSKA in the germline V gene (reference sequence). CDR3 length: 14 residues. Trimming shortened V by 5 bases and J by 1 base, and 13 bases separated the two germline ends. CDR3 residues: CSAPDQPGTDTQYF. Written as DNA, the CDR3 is TGCAGTGCTCCCGACCAACCAGGCACAGATACGCAGTATTTT.

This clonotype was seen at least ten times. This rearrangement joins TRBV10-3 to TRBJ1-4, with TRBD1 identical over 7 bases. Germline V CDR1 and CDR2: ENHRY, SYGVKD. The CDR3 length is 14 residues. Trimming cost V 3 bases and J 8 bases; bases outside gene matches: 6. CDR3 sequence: CAISDSGGLEKLFF. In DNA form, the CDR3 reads TGTGCCATCAGTGACTCAGGGGGTTTGGAAAAACTGTTTTTT.

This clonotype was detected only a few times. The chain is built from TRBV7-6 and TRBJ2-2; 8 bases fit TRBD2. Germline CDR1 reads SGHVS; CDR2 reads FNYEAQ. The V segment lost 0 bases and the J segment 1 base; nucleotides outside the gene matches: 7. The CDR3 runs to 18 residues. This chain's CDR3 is CASSLAPAGGRNTGELFF. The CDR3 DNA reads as TGTGCCAGCAGCTTAGCCCCGGCGGGGGGACGGAACACCGGGGAGCTGTTTTTT.

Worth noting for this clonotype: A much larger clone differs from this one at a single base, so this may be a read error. The CDR3 coding sequence is TGTGCCAGCAGCTTAGCAGGGTCTGCGGGAGAGACCCAGTACTTC. Protein product: CASSLAGSAGETQYF. The rearrangement links TRBV7-8 to TRBJ2-5; weak D call: TRBD2 (5 bases). CDR1 is SGHVS, CDR2 FQNEAQ, per germline. V lost 0 bases and J lost 4, with 12 bases in between. The CDR3 has 15 residues.

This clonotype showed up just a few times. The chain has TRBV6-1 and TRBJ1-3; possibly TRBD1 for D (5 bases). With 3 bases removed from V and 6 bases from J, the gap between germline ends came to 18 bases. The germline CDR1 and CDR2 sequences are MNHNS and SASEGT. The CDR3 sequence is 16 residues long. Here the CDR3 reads CASSEVLRQGKNTIYF. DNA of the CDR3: TGTGCCAGCAGTGAGGTTTTGCGGCAGGGCAAAAACACCATATATTTT.

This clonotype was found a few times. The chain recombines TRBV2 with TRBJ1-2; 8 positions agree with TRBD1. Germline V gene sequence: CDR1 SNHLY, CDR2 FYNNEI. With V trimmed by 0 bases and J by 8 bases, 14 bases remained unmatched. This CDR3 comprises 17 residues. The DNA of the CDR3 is TGTGCCAGCAGTGAAGCTAGGACAGGGTTGAGACGTAAAGGCTACACCTTC. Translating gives CASSEARTGLRRKGYTF.